Below, 30 T cell receptor beta chains from the same sample are listed, as sequenced in a study of blood T cell repertoires in COVID-19. Clones were read by immunoSEQ multiplex PCR, and TCRdb kept only the in-frame ones, dropping some. This sample has around 24,000 clones, with 75% to 85% found just once. The sample consisted of peripheral blood. Source of these receptors: a man older than 75 with active or convalescent COVID-19.

The chain uses TRBV28 and TRBJ1-2, with TRBD1 identical over 7 bases. This CDR3 has 14 amino acids. J was trimmed by 7 bases and V by 5 bases; bases with no gene match: 10. CDR1 and CDR2 from the germline V gene are MDHEN and SYDVKM. CDR3 DNA: TGTGCCAGCAGTGTGACAGGGCGTCGGGGTGGCTACACCTTC. Its translation is CASSVTGRRGGYTF.

This rearrangement joins TRBV7-9 to TRBJ2-3; 7 bases agree with TRBD2. Germline-derived CDR1 and CDR2 are SEHNR and FQNEAQ (reference sequence). The CDR3 sequence is 15 residues long. Trimming cost V 2 bases and J 4 bases; bases outside gene matches: 6. CDR3 coding DNA: TGTGCCAGCAGCTTACAGGGAGGGTTATCAGATACGCAGTATTTT. It specifies CASSLQGGLSDTQYF.

The CDR3 nucleotides are TGTGCCAGTAGTATAAACAGGGCGAACGGGGAGCTGTTTTTT. Translated: CASSINRANGELFF. The chain has TRBV19 and TRBJ2-2, with D perhaps matching TRBD1 (6 bases). The CDR3 runs to 14 residues. The germline gives CDR1 LNHDA, CDR2 SQIVND (reference sequence). Trimming left V 2 bases short and J 7 bases short, with 11 bases between.

This chain joins TRBV18 and TRBJ2-3; TRBD2 aligns across 9 bases. The V gene end was trimmed by 0 bases and the J gene end by 6 bases; junction bases not matched to a gene: 4. The CDR3 is 15 amino acids. CDR1 is KGHSH and CDR2 is LQKENI in the germline V gene. CDR3 sequence reads: CASSPPSGSWDTQYF. CDR3 nucleotide sequence: TGTGCCAGCTCACCACCTAGCGGGAGTTGGGATACGCAGTATTTT.

The chain joins TRBV3-1 (or the pseudogene TRBV3-2) to TRBJ2-5, with 9 positions matching TRBD2. The CDR3 has 14 amino acids. The ends lost 7 bases at V and 5 bases at J; junction bases unmatched: 8. Germline V CDR1 and CDR2: LGHDT, YNNKEL (reference sequence). This CDR3 reads CASTKAGGLETQYF. The CDR3 DNA reads as TGTGCCAGCACAAAGGCGGGAGGGTTGGAGACCCAGTACTTC.

This CDR3 is CASSFGGRNYGYTF. CDR3 coding DNA: TGTGCCAGCAGTTTTGGGGGCCGGAACTATGGCTACACCTTC. The V call is TRBV27, the J call TRBJ1-2, with a possible D match to TRBD1 (6 bases). Germline CDR1 is MNHEY and CDR2 is SMNVEV (reference sequence). The V end was cut by 3 bases, the J end by 2 bases, with 10 bases between. This CDR3 is 14 amino acids long.

The chain has TRBV7-8 and TRBJ2-7, with D uncertain. The CDR3 length is 12 residues. The germline V gene encodes CDR1 SGHVS and CDR2 FQNEAQ. V lost 5 bases and J lost 0, with 5 bases in between. CDR3 amino acids: CASSLYSYEQYF. DNA for the CDR3: TGTGCCAGCAGCCTCTACTCCTACGAGCAGTACTTC.

With respect to this clone: Other DNA sequences within the sample encode an identical CDR3. The chain is built from TRBV6-5 and TRBJ2-1; tentative D call: TRBD1 (5 bases). The CDR3 covers 14 residues. V lost 2 bases and J 1 base, leaving 6 bases between the germline ends. From germline, CDR1 is MNHEY and CDR2 SVGAGI. The CDR3 reads CASSYDRSYNEQFF. Here the CDR3 DNA reads TGTGCCAGCAGTTACGACAGATCCTACAATGAGCAGTTCTTC.

This clone occurred a few times. V is TRBV6-4 and J is TRBJ2-7; TRBD1 is a possible D gene (6 bases). The ends were cut back, 7 bases at V and 0 bases at J, with 13 bases in the middle. The CDR3 has 14 amino acids. Germline V CDR1 and CDR2: MRHNA, SNTAGT. The DNA for the CDR3 is TGTGCCAGCACAAACAGGGAGAGCTCCTACGAGCAGTACTTC. Translated, it gives CASTNRESSYEQYF.

The chain employs TRBV5-1 and TRBJ1-6, with TRBD1 identical over 9 bases. The V gene's germline CDR1 is SGHRS and CDR2 YFSETQ. J lost 12 bases, V lost 5 bases, and 9 bases had no gene match. The CDR3 is 14 amino acids. CDR3 nucleotides: TGCGCCAGCAGTAGGTCGGGACAGGGCGAACCCCTCCACTTT. As protein: CASSRSGQGEPLHF. The variable domain in full, completed from reference TRBV5-1 and TRBJ1-6, reads KAGVTQTPRYLIKTRGQQVTLSCSPISGHRSVSWYQQTPGQGLQFLFEYFSETQRNKGNFPGRFSGRQFSNSRSEMNVSTLELGDSALYLCASSRSGQGEPLHFGNGTRLTVT.

V gene TRBV3-1 (or the pseudogene TRBV3-2) combines with J gene TRBJ1-1, with D possibly TRBD1 on 6 matching bases. This CDR3 comprises 14 residues. Per the germline V gene, CDR1 is LGHDT and CDR2 is YNNKEL (reference sequence). V was pared by 1 base and J by 4 bases, with 10 bases between. CDR3 in amino acids: CASSQAGRGTEAFF. The CDR3 DNA sequence: TGTGCCAGCAGCCAAGCGGGCAGGGGCACTGAAGCTTTCTTT.

This clone was picked up a small number of times. The chain recombines TRBV18 with TRBJ2-5; 11 positions agree with TRBD1. The CDR3 runs to 14 residues. Germline assignment: CDR1 KGHSH and CDR2 LQKENI. V lost 4 bases to trimming and J lost 9 bases; unmatched junction nucleotides: 7. The CDR3, as DNA: TGTGCCAGCTCACTAGCCCCGGGACAGGGGGCCCAGTACTTC. Translation gives CASSLAPGQGAQYF. The variable domain in full, with the rest retrieved from reference TRBV18 and TRBJ2-5, is NAGVMQNPRHLVRRRGQEARLRCSPMKGHSHVYWYRQLPEEGLKFMVYLQKENIIDESGMPKERFSAEFPKEGPSILRIQQVVRGDSAAYFCASSLAPGQGAQYFGPGTRLLVL.

The chain couples TRBV4-3 to TRBJ2-3, with D unresolved. V lost 0 bases and J 1 base, leaving 8 bases between the germline ends. Germline V gene sequence: CDR1 LGHNA, CDR2 YSLEER. The CDR3 runs 15 residues. CDR3 sequence (DNA): TGCGCCAGCAGCCAAGAGTACGTAGGCACAGATACGCAGTATTTT. It yields the protein CASSQEYVGTDTQYF.

The genes are TRBV5-1 and TRBJ2-5; possibly TRBD1 for D (6 bases). The V gene's germline CDR1 is SGHRS and CDR2 YFSETQ. V lost 3 bases and J lost 2, with 8 bases in between. The CDR3 length is 13 residues. For the CDR3, the DNA is TGCGCCAGCAGCTGGCAGGGGCAAGAGACCCAGTACTTC. It specifies CASSWQGQETQYF.

The sample holds one count of this clone. The rearrangement links TRBV21-1 to TRBJ2-7; TRBD2 is the table's D call, not checked against the DNA. TRBV21-1 is a listed pseudogene. This CDR3 region has 14 residues. The DNA for the CDR3 is TGTGCCAGCAGCACCCGACTAGGTTTCTACGAGCAGTACTTC. Amino acid sequence: CASSTRLGFYEQYF.

J is TRBJ2-1 and V is TRBV10-2, with 7 bases aligning to TRBD1. J gave up 0 bases and V 4 bases, and 9 bases lay outside the gene matches. The germline CDR1 and CDR2 sequences are WSHSY and SAAADI. The CDR3 sequence is 17 residues long. The CDR3 DNA sequence: TGCGCCAGCAGTGCTATCAGGGGGTGGAGCTCCTACAATGAGCAGTTCTTC. The encoded protein is CASSAIRGWSSYNEQFF.

The count of this clone is one. The chain links TRBV18 to TRBJ1-3; no clear D. Germline V lookup: CDR1 KGHSH, CDR2 LQKENI. There are 12 residues in the CDR3. V was pared by 6 bases and J by 4 bases, with 7 bases between. CDR3 amino acids: CASSQQGNTIYF. The CDR3 DNA reads TGTGCCAGCTCGCAACAGGGAAACACCATATATTTT.

V is TRBV6-2 or TRBV6-3 and J is TRBJ1-1; 8 bases match TRBD1. V trimming: 0 bases; J trimming: 6 bases; junction bases outside the gene matches: 15. The CDR3 runs to 18 residues. Germline V gene data show CDR1 as MNHEY and CDR2 as SVGEGT. CDR3 sequence (DNA): TGTGCCAGCAGTTACTCGTTTTTGGGACAGGCCCTTCTGGCTGAAGCTTTCTTT. It encodes CASSYSFLGQALLAEAFF.

The V and J genes are TRBV12-3 or TRBV12-4 and TRBJ1-2; 9 bases align to TRBD1. The length of the CDR3 is 12 residues. V shed 5 bases, J shed 10 bases, and the junction held 5 bases outside the gene matches. CDR3 DNA: TGTGCCAGCAGTCTAGGGACAGGGTTCTACACCTTC. This sequence encodes CASSLGTGFYTF.

The chain is built from TRBV15 and TRBJ2-2, with 8 bases fitting TRBD1. Germline lookup yields CDR1 LNHNV and CDR2 YYDKDF (reference sequence). The CDR3 consists of 18 residues. Trimming at V came to 1 base and at J to 3 bases, leaving 10 bases not matched to a gene. CDR3 DNA sequence: TGTGCCACCAGCAGAGCCAGAGGACAGGGCTTTTACACCGGGGAGCTGTTTTTT. It specifies CATSRARGQGFYTGELFF.

CDR3 bases: TGTGCCAGCAGCTTTCTCTCGGGTAACAATGAGCAGTTCTTC. This sequence encodes CASSFLSGNNEQFF. V usage is TRBV11-3 and J usage is TRBJ2-1; D gene unclear. CDR1 is SGHNT and CDR2 is YENEEA in the germline V gene. The CDR3 contains 14 residues. V lost 3 bases, J lost 5 bases, and 11 bases lay in between.

This sequence joins TRBV7-9 and TRBJ2-5, with 11 bases fitting TRBD1. The CDR3 covers 15 residues. Germline lookup yields CDR1 SEHNR and CDR2 FQNEAQ (reference sequence). V was clipped by 5 bases and J by 7 bases; unmatched bases: 9. CDR3 sequence reads: CASSRDRGLIGTQYF. The CDR3 DNA reads as TGTGCCAGCAGCAGGGACAGGGGGTTGATTGGGACCCAGTACTTC.

This chain joins TRBV4-3 and TRBJ1-5; TRBD1 might be the D (5 bases). V was trimmed by 0 bases and J by 2 bases, leaving 14 bases between them. Germline CDR1 LGHNA, CDR2 YSLEER. The CDR3 length is 17 residues. In DNA form, the CDR3 reads TGCGCCAGCAGCCAAGATCTTGTAGGGGCTGGCAATCAGCCCCAGCATTTT. Protein sequence: CASSQDLVGAGNQPQHF.

J is TRBJ2-5 and V is TRBV7-7, with D perhaps TRBD2 (5 bases). Germline V CDR1 and CDR2: SSHAT, FNYEAQ (reference sequence). This CDR3 contains 15 residues. The V gene lost 1 base and the J gene lost 0 bases, with 9 bases spanning the gap. The CDR3 sequence is CASSLGAADQETQYF. The CDR3, as DNA: TGTGCCAGCAGCTTAGGGGCAGCGGACCAAGAGACCCAGTACTTC.

The chain has TRBV7-9 and TRBJ2-7; a possible D gene is TRBD2 (5 bases). CDR3 size: 14 residues. V was clipped by 4 bases and J by 0 bases, with 10 bases between them. Germline CDR1 reads SEHNR; CDR2 reads FQNEAQ (reference sequence). Here the CDR3 reads CASSSRGSSYEQYF. The CDR3, as DNA: TGTGCCAGCAGCTCTCGAGGGAGCTCCTACGAGCAGTACTTC.

This clone was seen once. V is TRBV10-2 and J is TRBJ2-1; 12 bases are shared with TRBD2. Trimming cost V 4 bases and J 9 bases; bases outside gene matches: 7. The V gene's germline CDR1 is WSHSY and CDR2 SAAADI. The CDR3 is 15 amino acids. CDR3 sequence: CASSARLAGVGEQFF. The CDR3, as DNA: TGCGCCAGCAGTGCCCGACTAGCGGGGGTGGGTGAGCAGTTCTTC.

V gene TRBV19 combines with J gene TRBJ1-3; TRBD1 matches 8 bases. CDR1 is LNHDA, CDR2 SQIVND, per germline (reference sequence). The CDR3 is made up of 15 amino acids. The trim removed 3 bases at V and 0 bases at J, leaving 1 base unmatched. CDR3 DNA: TGTGCCAGTAGTATGGACAGGGCCTCTGGAAACACCATATATTTT. Translation: CASSMDRASGNTIYF.

The chain joins TRBV15 to TRBJ2-7; 8 positions match TRBD1. This CDR3 is 15 amino acids long. The germline gives CDR1 LNHNV, CDR2 YYDKDF (reference sequence). The junction had 7 bases not matched to a gene; V was cut back by 3 bases and J by 3 bases. The CDR3 loop is CATSSRTGKVYEQYF. In nucleotides, the CDR3 is TGTGCCACCAGCAGCCGGACAGGGAAGGTCTACGAGCAGTACTTC. Drawing the rest from reference TRBV15 and TRBJ2-7, the complete variable domain is DAMVIQNPRYQVTQFGKPVTLSCSQTLNHNVMYWYQQKSSQAPKLLFHYYDKDFNNEADTPDNFQSRRPNTSFCFLDIRSPGLGDTAMYLCATSSRTGKVYEQYFGPGTRLTVT.

V gene TRBV11-2 combines with J gene TRBJ2-2; 12 bases map to TRBD2. The CDR3 sequence is 17 residues long. V gave up 5 bases and J gave up 5 bases; unmatched junction bases: 9. CDR1 is SGHAT, CDR2 FQNNGV, per germline. The CDR3 DNA is TGTGCCAGCAGCCCAAGACTAGCGGGAGAGGATACCGGGGAGCTGTTTTTT. Protein: CASSPRLAGEDTGELFF.

The chain combines TRBV7-7 with TRBJ2-5, with a tentative D call TRBD2 (5 bases). Germline CDR1 and CDR2: SSHAT and FNYEAQ (reference sequence). Trimming removed 4 bases from V and 1 base from J, with 7 bases in between. The CDR3 extends over 13 amino acids. CDR3 sequence reads: CASSYGVQETQYF. The CDR3 region has the DNA TGTGCCAGCAGCTACGGGGTCCAAGAGACCCAGTACTTC. The full variable domain, rest sourced from reference TRBV7-7 and TRBJ2-5, is GAGVSQSPRYKVTKRGQDVTLRCDPISSHATLYWYQQALGQGPEFLTYFNYEAQPDKSGLPSDRFSAERPEGSISTLTIQRTEQRDSAMYRCASSYGVQETQYFGPGTRLLVL.